Shown below are 31 T cell receptor beta chains from a single sample sequenced in a study of monozygotic twins with inflammatory bowel disease. Reprocessing the 5' RACE reads, TCRdb reports a single entry for every CDR3 protein and omits DNA. In total, the table holds over 150,000 distinct CDR3 sequences. Sequencing used blood. Receptors originate from a human donor with ulcerative colitis or Crohn's disease, or a healthy co-twin of an affected twin (not recorded which).

This sequence joins TRBV10-3 and TRBJ1-1. There are 17 residues in the CDR3. Per the germline V gene, CDR1 is ENHRY and CDR2 is SYGVKD. CDR3 protein: CAISESPSGGKNTEAFF.

The chain combines TRBV5-1 with TRBJ2-1; there is no DNA to check the TCRdb D call of TRBD1. Germline V CDR1 and CDR2: SGHRS, YFSETQ. The length of the CDR3 is 15 residues. The CDR3 sequence is CASSLAHGQEQEQFF.

The chain links TRBV5-1 to TRBJ1-2. Germline V gene lookup returns CDR1 SGHRS and CDR2 YFSETQ. The CDR3 has 11 residues. The chain's CDR3 is CASDGPYGYTF.

V usage is TRBV11-3 and J usage is TRBJ1-1; TCRdb's D gene call, TRBD1, goes unchecked for lack of DNA. This CDR3 has 17 amino acids. CDR1 and CDR2 (germline): SGHNT, YENEEA. CDR3 protein: CASSSQGYGVMNTEAFF.

The V gene is TRBV7-8, the J gene TRBJ2-1. In germline, CDR1 is SGHVS, CDR2 FQNEAQ. This CDR3 has 16 amino acids. The CDR3 loop reads CASTLTLVGASDEQFF.

The CDR3 loop reads CASSLRLGNTGELFF. The chain couples TRBV27 to TRBJ2-2. The germline CDR1 and CDR2 sequences are MNHEY and SMNVEV (reference sequence). The CDR3 runs to 15 residues.

This rearrangement joins TRBV15 to TRBJ2-1. CDR1 is LNHNV and CDR2 is YYDKDF in the germline V gene (reference sequence). This CDR3 region has 17 residues. CDR3: CATSRDIRGSSYNEQFF.

The V gene is TRBV20-1, the J gene TRBJ2-3; the D call of TRBD1 rests on TCRdb alone, since no DNA is present to check it. The CDR3 covers 18 residues. Germline lookup yields CDR1 DFQATT and CDR2 SNEGSKA (reference sequence). This CDR3 reads CSAKYRDRRDPSTDTQYF.

CDR3 region: CASSGQRGVQDTQYF. J is TRBJ2-3 and V is TRBV6-1; TCRdb's assignment of TRBD1 cannot be checked, as there is no DNA. The CDR3 is 15 residues long. The germline gives CDR1 MNHNS, CDR2 SASEGT.

J is TRBJ1-1 and V is TRBV12-3 or TRBV12-4. The CDR3 has 13 amino acids. The CDR3 sequence: CASSTAIGTEAFF.

CDR3 in amino acids: CASSPSDRDHSYEQYF. V is TRBV7-9 and J is TRBJ2-7; the TCRdb D gene call, TRBD1, has no DNA to confirm it. The CDR3 sequence is 16 residues long. From germline, CDR1 is SEHNR and CDR2 FQNEAQ (reference sequence).

The V and J genes are TRBV12-5 and TRBJ2-2; TCRdb proposes TRBD1, but this gene call is untestable without DNA. The CDR3 runs to 18 residues. Germline values: CDR1 LGHNT, CDR2 FRNRAP. The CDR3 sequence: CASGLTPTGTLHGGELFF.

The J gene is TRBJ1-1, the V gene TRBV3-1; TCRdb's D call, TRBD1, is unchecked because there is no DNA. Per the germline V gene, CDR1 is LGHDT and CDR2 is YNNKEL (reference sequence). The CDR3 covers 14 residues. CDR3 loop: CASSQVGGDTEAFF.

V and J are TRBV20-1 and TRBJ1-1; TCRdb's D gene call, TRBD1, goes unchecked for lack of DNA. The CDR3 loop spans 13 amino acids. CDR1 is DFQATT and CDR2 is SNEGSKA in the germline V gene (reference sequence). The CDR3: CSASWGRDTEAFF.

The chain joins TRBV12-3 or TRBV12-4 to TRBJ1-3. The CDR3 runs 17 residues. CDR3 residues: CASNLRRGVDSGNTIYF.

The V call is TRBV19, the J call TRBJ2-1; TCRdb outputs TRBD2, but without DNA this stays unchecked. Per germline, CDR1 LNHDA and CDR2 SQIVND (reference sequence). The CDR3 runs to 13 residues. The CDR3 protein is CASTSGLGNEQFF.

The chain has TRBV3-1 and TRBJ1-1; the TCRdb call, TRBD1, lacks DNA for checking. The CDR3 sequence is 16 residues long. CDR1 and CDR2 from the germline V gene are LGHDT and YNNKEL (reference sequence). The chain's CDR3 is CASSQGIGRGNTEAFF.

This rearrangement joins TRBV14 to TRBJ2-1; as DNA is missing, the TRBD2 call by TCRdb cannot be tested. Germline values: CDR1 SGHDN, CDR2 FVKESK. CDR3 length: 16 residues. The chain's CDR3 is CASSPHLADSYNEQFF.

V and J are TRBV9 and TRBJ2-1; TCRdb's D call, TRBD1, is unchecked because there is no DNA. Germline V lookup: CDR1 SGDLS, CDR2 YYNGEE. The CDR3 consists of 15 residues. The CDR3 spells CASSISLQGWNEQFF.

This sequence joins TRBV29-1 and TRBJ1-1; TCRdb reports TRBD1, a call that lacks DNA to check it against. The CDR3 length is 14 residues. Germline V CDR1 and CDR2: SQVTM, ANQGSEA. CDR3 in amino acids: CSVVGGRRASEAFF.

The chain combines TRBV4-2 with TRBJ2-5. Per germline, CDR1 LGHNA and CDR2 YNFKEQ. The CDR3 contains 14 residues. The CDR3 is CASSQAIRQETQYF.

This sequence joins TRBV5-1 and TRBJ2-7; TCRdb returns TRBD1, unconfirmable since there is no DNA. This CDR3 comprises 18 residues. Looked up from germline, CDR1 is SGHRS and CDR2 is YFSETQ. The CDR3 loop reads CASSGGKPRDTDFYEQYF.

This rearrangement joins TRBV20-1 to TRBJ2-5. CDR3 length: 12 residues. Germline V gene data show CDR1 as DFQATT and CDR2 as SNEGSKA (reference sequence). CDR3 loop: CSASRPEQTQYF.

The V call is TRBV25-1, the J call TRBJ2-1; TCRdb selects TRBD1, and the lack of DNA leaves this call unchecked. CDR1 MGHDK and CDR2 SYGVNS come from the germline V gene. The CDR3 covers 16 residues. CDR3 sequence reads: CASSAGATGLMDEQFF. The variable domain in full, with the rest retrieved from reference TRBV25-1 and TRBJ2-1, is EADIYQTPRYLVIGTGKKITLECSQTMGHDKMYWYQQDPGMELHLIHYSYGVNSTEKGDLSSESTVSRIRTEHFPLTLESARPSHTSQYLCASSAGATGLMDEQFFGPGTRLTVL.

The chain is built from TRBV30 and TRBJ1-1. Germline V gene data show CDR1 as GTSNPN and CDR2 as SVGIG (reference sequence). This CDR3 is built from 13 residues. The CDR3 here is CACVHGGGSEAFF.

The V gene is TRBV10-3, the J gene TRBJ2-1; absent DNA, TCRdb's TRBD1 call cannot be checked. The CDR3 is made up of 13 amino acids. The germline CDR1 and CDR2 sequences are ENHRY and SYGVKD. CDR3: CAISSGTVNEQFF.

The genes are TRBV4-1 and TRBJ1-5; TCRdb calls TRBD1, which cannot be checked without DNA. CDR1 is MGHRA, CDR2 YSYEKL, per germline. This CDR3 region has 15 residues. CDR3 residues: CASSQGEGGTQPQHF.

The chain joins TRBV19 to TRBJ1-5; the D gene TCRdb calls, TRBD1, cannot be checked with no DNA. The CDR3 spans 19 residues. The germline CDR1 and CDR2 sequences are LNHDA and SQIVND (reference sequence). The CDR3 sequence: CASSIARGQGMGSNQPQHF.

This chain links TRBV20-1 with TRBJ1-4. The CDR3 extends over 13 amino acids. CDR1 is DFQATT, CDR2 SNEGSKA, per germline (reference sequence). The CDR3 spells CSATGFQSEKLFF.

This rearrangement joins TRBV20-1 to TRBJ2-6; TCRdb's D call of TRBD1 is untestable without DNA. Germline loops: CDR1 DFQATT, CDR2 SNEGSKA (reference sequence). The CDR3 is made up of 14 amino acids. This CDR3 is CSALQGAGANVLTF.

The V and J genes are TRBV7-9 and TRBJ2-5; the TRBD1 assignment by TCRdb is unverifiable without DNA. This CDR3 is 15 amino acids long. Germline V gene lookup returns CDR1 SEHNR and CDR2 FQNEAQ (reference sequence). CDR3 protein: CASSRWTGSQETQYF.